This T cell receptor (beta chain) was recorded in a study of CD8+ T cells in alopecia areata. General observations from the study: Scalp clonality and expanded CD8+ clones among the top 100 were significantly decreased by tofacitinib. A single nonresponder leaves the baseline CD8+ expansion link to response uncertain.

Indicated treatment: oral pan-JAK inhibitor, 5-10 mg twice daily. Researchers picked out CD4+ and CD8+ T cells from PBMCs by sorting. The CDR3 runs to 16 residues. Germline CDR1 is GTSNPN and CDR2 is SVGIG (reference sequence). V was cut by 0 bases and J by 0 bases, with 12 bases left in between. After isolation, RNA underwent reverse transcription to generate cDNA as the sequencing template. Using immunoSEQ multiplex PCR, the repertoire was profiled, and TCRdb retains in-frame clones only, with some absent. The sample includes 250,000 to 300,000 clones, 58% of them seen just once. This clone was detected only a few times. Its cognate antigen is unknown.

The V call is TRBV30, the J call TRBJ1-3; D gene ambiguous. The input for sequencing was CD4+ T cells sorted from blood, taken at week 24, from a patient treated with tofacitinib. This clonotype originated in a human donor with alopecia areata. In DNA, the CDR3 is TGTGCCTGGAGTGTACGATGGAGGCTCTCTGGAAACACCATATATTTT. It is translated as CAWSVRWRLSGNTIYF. The entire variable domain, with the rest obtained from reference TRBV30 and TRBJ1-3, is as follows: SQTIHQWPATLVQPVGSPLSLECTVEGTSNPNLYWYRQAAGRGLQLLFYSVGIGQISSEVPQNLSASRPQDRQFILSSKKLLLSDSGFYLCAWSVRWRLSGNTIYFGEGSWLTVV.